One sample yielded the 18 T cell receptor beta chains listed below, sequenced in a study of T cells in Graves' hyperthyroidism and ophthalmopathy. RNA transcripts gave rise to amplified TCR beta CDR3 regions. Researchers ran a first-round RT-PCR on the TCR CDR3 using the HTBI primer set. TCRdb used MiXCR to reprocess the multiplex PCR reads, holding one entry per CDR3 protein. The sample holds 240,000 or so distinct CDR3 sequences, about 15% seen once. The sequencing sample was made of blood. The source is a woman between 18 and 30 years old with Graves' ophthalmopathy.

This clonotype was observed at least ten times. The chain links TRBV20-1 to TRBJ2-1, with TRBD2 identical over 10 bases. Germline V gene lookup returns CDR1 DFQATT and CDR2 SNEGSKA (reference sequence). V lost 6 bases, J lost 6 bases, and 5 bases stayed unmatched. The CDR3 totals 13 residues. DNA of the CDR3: TGCAGTGCGCCGGCTAGCGGGAGCAATGAGCAGTTCTTC. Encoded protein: CSAPASGSNEQFF.

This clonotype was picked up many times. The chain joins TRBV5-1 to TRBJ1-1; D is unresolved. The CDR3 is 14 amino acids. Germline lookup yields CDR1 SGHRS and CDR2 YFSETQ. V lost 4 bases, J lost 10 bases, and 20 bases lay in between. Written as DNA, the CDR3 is TGCGCCAGCAGCCCCGGTTTGAGTGGACCTCGAGCTTTCTTT. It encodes CASSPGLSGPRAFF.

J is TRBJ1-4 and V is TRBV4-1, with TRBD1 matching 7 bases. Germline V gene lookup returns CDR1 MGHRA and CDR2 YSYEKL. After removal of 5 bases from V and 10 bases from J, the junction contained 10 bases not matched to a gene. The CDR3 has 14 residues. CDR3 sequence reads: CASSSTTGVVKLFF. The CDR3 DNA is TGCGCCAGCAGCTCAACTACAGGGGTTGTAAAACTGTTTTTT.

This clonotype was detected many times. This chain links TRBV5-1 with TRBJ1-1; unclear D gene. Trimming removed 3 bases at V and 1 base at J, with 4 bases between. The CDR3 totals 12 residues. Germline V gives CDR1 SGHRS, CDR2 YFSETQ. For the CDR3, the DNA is TGCGCCAGCAGCTCATCGAACACTGAAGCTTTCTTT. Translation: CASSSSNTEAFF.

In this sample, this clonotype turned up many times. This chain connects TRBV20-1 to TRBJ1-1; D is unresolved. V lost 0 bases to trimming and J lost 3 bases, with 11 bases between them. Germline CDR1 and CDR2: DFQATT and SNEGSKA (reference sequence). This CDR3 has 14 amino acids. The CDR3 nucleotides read TGCAGTGCTAGAGATCTGGCTCTACACACTGAAGCTTTCTTT. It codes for CSARDLALHTEAFF.

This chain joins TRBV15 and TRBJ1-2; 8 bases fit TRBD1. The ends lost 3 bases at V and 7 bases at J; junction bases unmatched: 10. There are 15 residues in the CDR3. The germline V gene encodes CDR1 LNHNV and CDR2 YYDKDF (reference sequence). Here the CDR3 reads CATSSTLQGERGYTF. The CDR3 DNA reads TGTGCCACCAGCAGTACTTTACAGGGGGAACGTGGCTACACCTTC.

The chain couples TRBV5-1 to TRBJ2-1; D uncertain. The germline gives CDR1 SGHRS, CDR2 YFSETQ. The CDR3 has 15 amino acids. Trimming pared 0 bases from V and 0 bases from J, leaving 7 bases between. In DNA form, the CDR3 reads TGCGCCAGCAGCTTGGATGTAACCTCCTACAATGAGCAGTTCTTC. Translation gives CASSLDVTSYNEQFF.

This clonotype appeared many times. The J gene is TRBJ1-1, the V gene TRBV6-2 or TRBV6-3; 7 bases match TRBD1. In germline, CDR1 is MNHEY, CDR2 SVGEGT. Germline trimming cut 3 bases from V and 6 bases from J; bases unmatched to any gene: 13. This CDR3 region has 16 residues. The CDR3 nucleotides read TGTGCCAGCAGTTATGGCCTAAACAGGGGTTCGCCTGAAGCTTTCTTT. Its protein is CASSYGLNRGSPEAFF.

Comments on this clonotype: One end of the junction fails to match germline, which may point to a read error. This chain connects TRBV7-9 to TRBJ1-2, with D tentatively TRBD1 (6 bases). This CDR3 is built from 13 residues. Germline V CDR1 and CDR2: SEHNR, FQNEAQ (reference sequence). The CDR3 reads CASSLDRDYGYNF. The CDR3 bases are TGTGCCAGCAGCTTAGACAGGGACTATGGCTACAACTTC.

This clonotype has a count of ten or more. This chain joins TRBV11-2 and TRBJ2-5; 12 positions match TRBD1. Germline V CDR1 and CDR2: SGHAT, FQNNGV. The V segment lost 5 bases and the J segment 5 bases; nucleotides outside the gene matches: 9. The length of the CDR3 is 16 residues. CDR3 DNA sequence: TGTGCCAGCAGCAACCGGGACAGGGGGCAATGGGAGACCCAGTACTTC. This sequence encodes CASSNRDRGQWETQYF.

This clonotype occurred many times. The CDR3 nucleotides read TGCGCCAGCAGCCAAGAACCCCTCGGGACAGGGATAGACGAGCAGTACTTC. Translating gives CASSQEPLGTGIDEQYF. The V gene is TRBV4-1, the J gene TRBJ2-7; 9 bases map to TRBD1. Looked up from germline, CDR1 is MGHRA and CDR2 is YSYEKL. With V trimmed by 0 bases and J by 5 bases, 11 bases remained unmatched. The CDR3 consists of 17 residues.

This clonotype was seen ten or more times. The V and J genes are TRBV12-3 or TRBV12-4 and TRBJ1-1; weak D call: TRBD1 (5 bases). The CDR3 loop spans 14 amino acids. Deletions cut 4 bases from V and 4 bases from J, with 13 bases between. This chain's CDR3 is CASSYGGSFTEAFF. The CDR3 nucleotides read TGTGCCAGCAGTTATGGGGGGTCTTTCACTGAAGCTTTCTTT.

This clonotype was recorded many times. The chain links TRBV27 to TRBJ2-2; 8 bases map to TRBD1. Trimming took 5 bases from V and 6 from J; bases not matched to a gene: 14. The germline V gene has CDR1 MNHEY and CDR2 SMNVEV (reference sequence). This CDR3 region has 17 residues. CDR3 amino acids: CASSDTLGRGRSGELFF. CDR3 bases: TGTGCCAGCAGTGATACCCTGGGCAGGGGGCGCTCCGGGGAGCTGTTTTTT.

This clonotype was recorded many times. The CDR3 DNA follows: TGTGCCAGCAGTTTAGTTGGGGATTCACCCCTCCACTTT. This codes for CASSLVGDSPLHF. V is TRBV28 and J is TRBJ1-6; D unclear. CDR1 and CDR2 (germline): MDHEN, SYDVKM. Trimming took off 2 bases at V and 8 bases at J, with 7 bases between the two ends. CDR3 length equals 13 residues.

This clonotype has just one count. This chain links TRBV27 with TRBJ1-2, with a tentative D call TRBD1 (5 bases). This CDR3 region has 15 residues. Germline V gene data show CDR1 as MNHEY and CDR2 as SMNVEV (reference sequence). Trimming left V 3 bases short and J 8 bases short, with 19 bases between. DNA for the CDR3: TGTGCCAGCAGTTTCCACCCCAGGGCGGAAGGAGGCTACACCTTC. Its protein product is CASSFHPRAEGGYTF.

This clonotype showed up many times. CDR3 DNA sequence: TGCAGTGCTCGTCGGGACAGGGGAATAGTTGGAAACACCATATATTTT. Its protein product is CSARRDRGIVGNTIYF. The rearrangement joins TRBV20-1 to TRBJ1-3, with TRBD1 matching 10 bases. After removal of 5 bases from V and 3 bases from J, the junction contained 10 bases not matched to a gene. CDR3 length equals 16 residues. Per germline, CDR1 DFQATT and CDR2 SNEGSKA (reference sequence).

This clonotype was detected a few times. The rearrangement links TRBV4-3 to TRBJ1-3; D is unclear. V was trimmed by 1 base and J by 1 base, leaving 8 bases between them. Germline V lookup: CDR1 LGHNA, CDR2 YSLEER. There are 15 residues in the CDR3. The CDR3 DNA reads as TGCGCCAGCAGCCAAGGAGTCAGTTCTGGAAACACCATATATTTT. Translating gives CASSQGVSSGNTIYF.

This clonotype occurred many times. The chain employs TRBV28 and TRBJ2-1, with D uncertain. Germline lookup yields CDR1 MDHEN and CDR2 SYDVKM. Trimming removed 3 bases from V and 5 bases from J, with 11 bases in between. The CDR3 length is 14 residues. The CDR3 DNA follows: TGTGCCAGCAGTTTTGTTGGGCCAAACAATGAGCAGTTCTTC. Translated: CASSFVGPNNEQFF.